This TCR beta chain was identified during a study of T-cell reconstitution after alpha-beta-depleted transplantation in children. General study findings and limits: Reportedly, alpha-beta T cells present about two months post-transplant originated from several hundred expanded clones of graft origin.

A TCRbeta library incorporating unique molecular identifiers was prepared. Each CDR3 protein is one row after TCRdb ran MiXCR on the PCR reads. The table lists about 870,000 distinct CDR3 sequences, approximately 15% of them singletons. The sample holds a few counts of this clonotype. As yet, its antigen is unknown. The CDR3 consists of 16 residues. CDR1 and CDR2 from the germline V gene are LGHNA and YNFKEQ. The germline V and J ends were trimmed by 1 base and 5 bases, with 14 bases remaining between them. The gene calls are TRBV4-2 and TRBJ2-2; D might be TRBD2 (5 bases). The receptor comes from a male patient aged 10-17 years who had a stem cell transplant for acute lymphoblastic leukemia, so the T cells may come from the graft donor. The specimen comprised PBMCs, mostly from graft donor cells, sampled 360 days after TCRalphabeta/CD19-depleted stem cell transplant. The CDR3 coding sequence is TGTGCCAGCAGCCAAGGACGTGAGGGCCAAACCGGGGAGCTGTTTTTT. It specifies CASSQGREGQTGELFF.